The 4 T cell receptor beta chains presented below share a single source sample, sequenced in a study of blood T cell repertoires in COVID-19. Profiling relied on immunoSEQ multiplex PCR, and the TCRdb table lists in-frame clones only, not all of them. The data contain 200,000 to 250,000 clones, about 91% of them singletons. Sequencing used peripheral blood. These receptors all stem from a woman aged 30 to 39 with COVID-19, enrolled during active disease.

The chain recombines TRBV2 with TRBJ2-2, with 9 bases matching TRBD2. CDR1 is SNHLY, CDR2 FYNNEI, per germline. The CDR3 contains 17 residues. The CDR3 coding sequence is TGTGCACACCCGGGCGGCGGGGGGGTACCGAACACCGGGGAGCTGTTTTTT. Translation gives CAHPGGGGVPNTGELFF.

This clone has a count of ten or more. V gene TRBV6-2 or TRBV6-3 combines with J gene TRBJ2-2; the D gene is possibly TRBD1 (6 bases). This CDR3 region has 19 residues. V was clipped by 2 bases and J by 4 bases, with 23 bases between them. The V gene's germline CDR1 is MNHEY and CDR2 SVGEGT. CDR3 region: CASSYPAVRTARSTGELFF. The DNA for the CDR3 is TGTGCCAGCAGTTACCCCGCTGTAAGGACAGCCCGATCCACCGGGGAGCTGTTTTTT.

The chain is built from TRBV19 and TRBJ1-1, with a tentative D call TRBD1 (5 bases). Germline CDR1 is LNHDA and CDR2 is SQIVND (reference sequence). This CDR3 comprises 13 residues. The V end lost 3 bases, the J end lost 5 bases, and 10 bases lay between the germline ends. The CDR3 spells CASSMAGKTEAFF. The CDR3 DNA follows: TGTGCCAGTAGTATGGCAGGGAAGACTGAAGCTTTCTTT. The full variable domain, completed using reference TRBV19 and TRBJ1-1, is DGGITQSPKYLFRKEGQNVTLSCEQNLNHDAMYWYRQDPGQGLRLIYYSQIVNDFQKGDIAEGYSVSREKKESFPLTVTSAQKNPTAFYLCASSMAGKTEAFFGQGTRLTVV.

In nucleotides, the CDR3 is TGTGCCAGTAGTAGGGGGGGCACAGATACGCAGTATTTT. This sequence encodes CASSRGGTDTQYF. The gene calls are TRBV19 and TRBJ2-3; D possibly corresponds to TRBD2 (6 bases). The CDR3 extends over 13 amino acids. Germline CDR1 and CDR2: LNHDA and SQIVND (reference sequence). Trimming took 4 bases from V and 1 from J, leaving 6 bases between them. The full variable domain, completed using reference TRBV19 and TRBJ2-3, is DGGITQSPKYLFRKEGQNVTLSCEQNLNHDAMYWYRQDPGQGLRLIYYSQIVNDFQKGDIAEGYSVSREKKESFPLTVTSAQKNPTAFYLCASSRGGTDTQYFGPGTRLTVL.